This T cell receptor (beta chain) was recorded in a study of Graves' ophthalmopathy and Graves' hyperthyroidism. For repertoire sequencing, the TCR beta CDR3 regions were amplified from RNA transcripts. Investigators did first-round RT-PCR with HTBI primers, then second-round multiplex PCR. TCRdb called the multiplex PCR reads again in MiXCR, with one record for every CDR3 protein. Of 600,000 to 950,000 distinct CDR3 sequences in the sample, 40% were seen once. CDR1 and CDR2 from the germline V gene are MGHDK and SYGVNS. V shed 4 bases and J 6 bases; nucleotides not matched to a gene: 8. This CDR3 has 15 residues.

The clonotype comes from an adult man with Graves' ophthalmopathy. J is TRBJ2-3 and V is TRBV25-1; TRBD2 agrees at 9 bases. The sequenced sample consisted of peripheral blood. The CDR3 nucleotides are TGTGCCAGCAGTGGCGGGAGGGCGAGCCCCGATACGCAGTATTTT. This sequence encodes CASSGGRASPDTQYF. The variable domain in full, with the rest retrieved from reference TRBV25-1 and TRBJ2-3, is EADIYQTPRYLVIGTGKKITLECSQTMGHDKMYWYQQDPGMELHLIHYSYGVNSTEKGDLSSESTVSRIRTEHFPLTLESARPSHTSQYLCASSGGRASPDTQYFGPGTRLTVL.